What follows are 6 T cell receptor beta chains derived from one specimen sequenced in a study of blood T cell repertoires in COVID-19. Data came from immunoSEQ multiplex PCR; TCRdb stores just in-frame clones and leaves some out. The sample has fewer than 250,000 clones, 84% seen once. Sequencing was performed on peripheral blood. The receptors here all came from a man between 50 and 59 years old with acute or convalescent COVID-19.

This clone turned up a few times. The rearrangement joins TRBV5-1 to TRBJ1-5, with 7 bases lining up with TRBD1. V trimming: 4 bases; J trimming: 7 bases; junction bases outside the gene matches: 11. Germline CDR1 is SGHRS and CDR2 is YFSETQ. This CDR3 comprises 15 residues. CDR3 amino acids: CASSEDGTDYQPQHF. CDR3 DNA: TGCGCCAGCAGCGAAGACGGGACAGATTACCAGCCCCAGCATTTT.

The genes are TRBV19 and TRBJ2-7; D might be TRBD2 (5 bases). The ends were cut back, 5 bases at V and 4 bases at J, with 9 bases in the middle. Per the germline V gene, CDR1 is LNHDA and CDR2 is SQIVND (reference sequence). There are 12 residues in the CDR3. The CDR3 is CASSAGVYEQYF. CDR3 nucleotides: TGTGCCAGTAGTGCGGGCGTTTACGAGCAGTACTTC.

The chain joins TRBV7-9 to TRBJ1-6; D not resolved. In germline, CDR1 is SEHNR, CDR2 FQNEAQ (reference sequence). The length of the CDR3 is 16 residues. V was pared by 5 bases and J by 5 bases, with 16 bases between. The CDR3 here is CASSARAWANNSPLHF. CDR3 bases: TGTGCCAGCAGCGCCCGAGCCTGGGCAAATAATTCACCCCTCCACTTT.

Only one count was recorded for this clone. The V and J genes are TRBV7-8 and TRBJ2-1, with D possibly being TRBD2 (5 bases). Germline-derived CDR1 and CDR2 are SGHVS and FQNEAQ. The CDR3 covers 14 residues. The germline V and J ends were trimmed by 2 bases and 1 base, with 6 bases remaining between them. In DNA, the CDR3 is TGTGCCAGCAGCTTACGGGGTTCCTACAATGAGCAGTTCTTC. This codes for CASSLRGSYNEQFF. Supplemented by reference TRBV7-8 and TRBJ2-1, the full variable domain reads GAGVSQSPRYKVAKRGQDVALRCDPISGHVSLFWYQQALGQGPEFLTYFQNEAQLDKSGLPSDRFFAERPEGSVSTLKIQRTQQEDSAVYLCASSLRGSYNEQFFGPGTRLTVL.

The CDR3 is CASSKGDRGLTGELFF. CDR3 nucleotide sequence: TGTGCCAGTAGTAAGGGGGACAGGGGTCTCACCGGGGAGCTGTTTTTT. The rearrangement joins TRBV19 to TRBJ2-2; 10 positions match TRBD1. This CDR3 comprises 16 residues. Trimming removed 4 bases from V and 4 bases from J; junction bases left unmatched: 6. CDR1 and CDR2 (germline): LNHDA, SQIVND (reference sequence). Looking up the rest from reference TRBV19 and TRBJ2-2 gives the full variable domain: DGGITQSPKYLFRKEGQNVTLSCEQNLNHDAMYWYRQDPGQGLRLIYYSQIVNDFQKGDIAEGYSVSREKKESFPLTVTSAQKNPTAFYLCASSKGDRGLTGELFFGEGSRLTVL.

In nucleotides, the CDR3 is TGTGCCAGCAGTTTTACTGCAGGGCCCGGCTATGGCTACACCTTC. It is translated as CASSFTAGPGYGYTF. The V call is TRBV27, the J call TRBJ1-2, with a weak D call TRBD1 (5 bases). This CDR3 is built from 15 residues. The V and J ends lost 3 bases and 4 bases respectively, with 15 bases between them. Germline V CDR1 and CDR2: MNHEY, SMNVEV (reference sequence).